The source of this T cell receptor (beta chain) is a study of cytomegalovirus exposure and HLA in healthy donors. Study outcomes and limitations: Donors were assumed by presence/absence analyses to have roughly uniform sequencing depth.

The CDR3 length is 15 residues. V lost 5 bases, J lost 5 bases, and 7 bases stayed unmatched. Germline values: CDR1 MNHEY, CDR2 SVGAGI. The PCR had 60 Vbeta and 13 Jbeta primers. Using immunoSEQ multiplex PCR, the repertoire was profiled, and TCRdb retains in-frame clones only, with some absent. Of some 130,000 clones detected, around four fifths appear once; the ten largest clones hold 1.4% to 1.5%. With regard to this clone: Antigen specificity is unknown.

The genes are TRBV6-5 and TRBJ2-7, with 12 bases lining up with TRBD1. The sequenced sample consisted of PBMCs. The receptor's source is a female donor in good health and CMV-seronegative. CDR3 sequence reads: CASSIPGQGADEQYF. The DNA of the CDR3 is TGTGCCAGCAGTATCCCGGGACAGGGGGCAGACGAGCAGTACTTC.